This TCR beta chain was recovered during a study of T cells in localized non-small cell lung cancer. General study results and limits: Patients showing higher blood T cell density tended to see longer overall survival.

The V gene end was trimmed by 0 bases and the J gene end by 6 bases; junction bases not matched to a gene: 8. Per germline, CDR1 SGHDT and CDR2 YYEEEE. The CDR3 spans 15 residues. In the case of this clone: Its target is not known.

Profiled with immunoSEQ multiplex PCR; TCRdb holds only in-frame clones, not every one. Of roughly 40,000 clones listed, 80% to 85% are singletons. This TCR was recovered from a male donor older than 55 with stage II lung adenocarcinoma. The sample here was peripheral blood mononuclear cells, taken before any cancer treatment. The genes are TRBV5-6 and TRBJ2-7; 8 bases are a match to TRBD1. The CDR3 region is CASSLDSGGLLEQYF. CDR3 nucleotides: TGTGCCAGCAGCTTGGATTCAGGGGGCCTGCTCGAGCAGTACTTC.